This entry concerns a single T cell receptor (beta chain). These data originate in a study of blood T cell repertoires in COVID-19. Overall study: COVID-19 samples from acute and convalescent phases originated in the United States, Italy and Spain. T cells, B-cell-depleted T cells, or PBMCs supplied cDNA or gDNA.

In the authors' methods: Amplification from reference gene primers served as the basis for estimated nucleated cell counts. Assay used: immunoSEQ multiplex PCR; TCRdb lists only in-frame clones, some missing. V, J and clone size reflect that table, while D and trimming were determined from the DNA. This table holds a few hundred thousand clones, 70% to 90% found once. The CDR3 sequence is 14 residues long. Germline V gene lookup returns CDR1 MNHNY and CDR2 SVGAGI (reference sequence). The germline V and J ends were trimmed by 0 bases and 7 bases, with 12 bases remaining between them. The receptor was isolated from a man aged 50 to 60 with acute or convalescent COVID-19. This rearrangement joins TRBV6-6 to TRBJ1-2, with D maybe TRBD1 (5 bases). The sample was peripheral blood. The CDR3 coding sequence is TGTGCCAGCAGTTACTCGTCGGGGGAGTCTGGCTACACCTTC. This sequence encodes CASSYSSGESGYTF.